This T cell receptor (beta chain) originates from a study of shared clonotypes between healthy human individuals. Healthy adults negative for HIV, lacking recent acute infections or vaccinations, served as donors. The assay ran at deep level. Several immunoSEQ plates received, in even portions, the genomic DNA of each subset. TCRdb keeps only in-frame clones here, not all; method: immunoSEQ multiplex PCR. The data contain approximately 500,000 clones, roughly 80% of them singletons. This clone was counted once. Sequenced material: PBMCs. The clonotype originates from a woman aged 40-49 years in good health. Some clones in this sample may be carry-over from other donors' samples.

CDR3 nucleotides: TGTGCCAGCAGCCAAGATCACAGGGCAATGAACACTGAAGCTTTCTTT. Protein product: CASSQDHRAMNTEAFF. This sequence joins TRBV4-2 and TRBJ1-1, with TRBD1 as a possible D gene (6 bases). Looked up from germline, CDR1 is LGHNA and CDR2 is YNFKEQ. This CDR3 is 16 amino acids long. V shed 0 bases and J shed 0 bases, with 11 bases lying between them.